These T cell receptor beta chains were read from a single sample in a study of OX40 agonist ivuxolimab in advanced cancers. Libraries were prepared by immunoSEQ multiplex PCR; TCRdb keeps only in-frame clonotypes and omits some of them. The repertoire holds around 45,000 clones, with about nine tenths as singletons. The sample was CD4+ or CD8+ T cells sorted from blood, taken in a trial of the OX40 agonist ivuxolimab. Receptor source: an adult with an advanced solid tumor such as melanoma, head and neck, liver or kidney cancer. The CDR3 runs from the conserved cysteine through the conserved F or W. A D gene is named only where the DNA matches it firmly. Clone size, where shown, is once, few, many, or a class for clones that have expanded.

abundance | j_gene | v_gene | d_gene | CDR3aa | CDR3nt
once | TRBJ2-5 | TRBV7-9 | NA | CASSLVGVETQYF | TGTGCCAGCAGCTTAGTAGGGGTAGAGACCCAGTACTTC
NA | TRBJ1-1 | TRBV6-5 | NA | CASISLRTVNTEAFF | TGTGCCAGCATCTCTTTGCGGACAGTGAACACTGAAGCTTTCTTT
once | TRBJ2-1 | TRBV14 | TRBD2 | CASSQDLSSGRAYNEQFF | TGTGCCAGCAGCCAAGATCTGTCTAGCGGGAGGGCTTACAATGAGCAGTTCTTC
NA | TRBJ2-1 | TRBV27 | NA | CASSLSSRDSYNEQFF | TGTGCCAGCAGTTTATCGAGTAGGGATAGCTACAATGAGCAGTTCTTC
NA | TRBJ1-5 | TRBV27 | TRBD1 | CASSLGGESQPQHF | TGTGCCAGCAGTCTAGGGGGCGAAAGTCAGCCCCAGCATTTT
NA | TRBJ2-7 | TRBV11-2 | NA | CASSSDVPSSYEQYF | TGTGCCAGCAGCTCGGACGTCCCAAGCTCCTACGAGCAGTACTTC
NA | TRBJ1-1 | TRBV5-4 | NA | CATGDGNEAFF | TGTGCCACCGGGGACGGGAATGAAGCTTTCTTT
NA | TRBJ2-2 | TRBV4-3 | NA | CASSQDTGTGELFF | TGCGCCAGCAGCCAAGATACTGGCACCGGGGAGCTGTTTTTT
NA | TRBJ1-4 | TRBV10-2 | NA | CASSEGGTSGGEKLFF | TGCGCCAGCAGTGAAGGGGGGACTAGCGGGGGTGAAAAACTGTTTTTT
NA | TRBJ1-4 | TRBV29-1 | NA | CSVAAYSLHGEKLFF | TGCAGCGTTGCCGCCTACAGCTTGCACGGTGAAAAACTGTTTTTT
few | TRBJ1-1 | TRBV30 | NA | CAWSGMTEAFF | TGTGCCTGGAGTGGGATGACTGAAGCTTTCTTT
NA | TRBJ2-3 | TRBV7-6 | TRBD1 | CASSSTVGGSDTQYF | TGTGCCAGCAGCAGTACGGTAGGGGGCTCAGATACGCAGTATTTT
NA | TRBJ1-2 | TRBV27 | TRBD1 | CASSFGTGDGYTF | TGTGCCAGCAGTTTCGGGACAGGGGATGGCTACACCTTC
NA | TRBJ1-1 | TRBV6-1 | TRBD1 | CASRTGMNTEAFF | TGTGCCAGCCGGACAGGGATGAACACTGAAGCTTTCTTT
NA | TRBJ2-1 | TRBV28 | TRBD1 | CASTKLGTGTNEQFF | TGTGCCAGCACTAAACTCGGGACAGGGACCAATGAGCAGTTCTTC
NA | TRBJ2-3 | TRBV10-3 | NA | CAISESKDYGADTQYF | TGTGCCATCAGTGAGTCAAAGGATTACGGAGCAGATACGCAGTATTTT
NA | TRBJ2-1 | TRBV11-3 | NA | CASSIYGANNEQFF | TGTGCCAGCAGCATCTACGGGGCGAACAATGAGCAGTTCTTC
NA | TRBJ1-1 | TRBV6-1 | NA | CASSVGAGNTEAFF | TGTGCCAGCAGTGTGGGGGCCGGGAACACTGAAGCTTTCTTT
few | TRBJ1-1 | TRBV28 | TRBD1 | CASRKTGDTEAFF | TGTGCCAGCAGAAAGACAGGGGACACTGAAGCTTTCTTT
NA | TRBJ1-2 | TRBV9 | TRBD1 | CASSVGGGQGDYGYTF | TGTGCCAGCAGCGTAGGAGGGGGGCAGGGGGATTATGGCTACACCTTC
once | TRBJ1-2 | TRBV7-9 | TRBD1 | CASSLEGGTGYGYTF | TGTGCCAGCAGCTTAGAGGGAGGGACAGGGTATGGCTACACCTTC
NA | TRBJ2-1 | TRBV28 | NA | CASSLWGGNNEQFF | TGTGCCAGCAGTTTATGGGGCGGGAATAATGAGCAGTTCTTC
NA | TRBJ2-3 | TRBV13 | TRBD2 | CASSEGLAVTDTQYF | TGTGCCAGCAGCGAAGGACTAGCCGTTACAGATACGCAGTATTTT
NA | TRBJ2-3 | TRBV27 | NA | CASSLWGGGLTDTQYF | TGTGCCAGCAGTTTATGGGGAGGGGGACTCACAGATACGCAGTATTTT
NA | TRBJ2-5 | TRBV7-9 | NA | CASSSEPGPQETQYF | TGTGCCAGCAGCTCGGAACCGGGACCCCAAGAGACCCAGTACTTC
NA | TRBJ2-3 | TRBV15 | NA | CATSRVPTDTQYF | TGTGCCACCAGCAGAGTACCTACAGATACGCAGTATTTT
NA | TRBJ2-1 | TRBV29-1 | NA | CSVEDEGAYNEQFF | TGCAGCGTTGAAGACGAGGGAGCCTACAATGAGCAGTTCTTC
few | TRBJ1-1 | TRBV29-1 | NA | CSVEGRTDEAFF | TGCAGCGTTGAAGGGCGGACGGATGAAGCTTTCTTT
NA | TRBJ2-7 | TRBV6-5 | TRBD1 | CASSADRTYEQYF | TGTGCCAGCAGTGCGGACAGGACCTACGAGCAGTACTTC
once | TRBJ1-3 | TRBV6-5 | NA | CASRYGTSSGNTIYF | TGTGCCAGCAGGTACGGGACAAGCTCTGGAAACACCATATATTTT
NA | TRBJ2-1 | TRBV6-5 | NA | CASSYSTDPSYNEQFF | TGTGCCAGCAGTTACTCTACAGATCCCTCCTACAATGAGCAGTTCTTC
NA | TRBJ1-2 | TRBV2 | NA | CASRGTADYGYTF | TGTGCCAGCAGGGGGACGGCCGACTATGGCTACACCTTC
few | TRBJ1-4 | TRBV7-9 | TRBD1 | CASSLPSDRGQEKLFF | TGTGCCAGCAGCTTACCGTCGGACAGGGGCCAGGAAAAACTGTTTTTT
NA | TRBJ1-1 | TRBV15 | NA | CATSEKRMNTEAFF | TGTGCCACCAGCGAAAAGCGGATGAACACTGAAGCTTTCTTT
NA | TRBJ1-2 | TRBV27 | TRBD1 | CASSLSTGLGYGYTF | TGTGCCAGCAGTTTATCGACAGGGCTGGGCTATGGCTACACCTTC
once | TRBJ2-6 | TRBV18 | TRBD1 | CASLPGTAAVPSGANVLTF | TGTGCCAGCTTGCCCGGGACAGCGGCCGTCCCATCTGGGGCCAACGTCCTGACTTTC
NA | TRBJ2-2 | TRBV28 | TRBD2 | CASSSVSLAGGPLHTGELFF | TGTGCCAGCAGTTCAGTCTCGTTAGCGGGAGGGCCGTTGCACACCGGGGAGCTGTTTTTT
NA | TRBJ1-2 | TRBV13 | NA | CASSLGLLKGGYTF | TGTGCCAGCAGCTTAGGACTTCTAAAAGGTGGCTACACCTTC
once | TRBJ1-6 | TRBV15 | TRBD1 | CATSRGDRGDSPLHF | TGTGCCACCAGCAGAGGGGACAGGGGTGATTCACCCCTCCACTTT
NA | TRBJ2-7 | TRBV6-5 | NA | CASSSPGSGFSYEQYF | TGTGCCAGCAGTTCGCCAGGTTCGGGATTCTCCTACGAGCAGTACTTC
NA | TRBJ2-7 | TRBV19 | TRBD1 | CASSTTIWTGEDEQYF | TGTGCCAGTAGTACCACGATATGGACAGGAGAGGACGAGCAGTACTTC
NA | TRBJ1-3 | TRBV30 | NA | CAWRIEMNTIYF | TGTGCCTGGAGGATAGAGATGAACACCATATATTTT
NA | TRBJ2-7 | TRBV10-3 | NA | CAISGERQYF | TGTGCCATCAGTGGAGAGAGACAGTACTTC
NA | TRBJ1-5 | TRBV6-1 | NA | CASSETLEVNQPQHF | TGTGCCAGCAGTGAAACCCTCGAAGTTAATCAGCCCCAGCATTTT
once | TRBJ1-2 | TRBV29-1 | NA | CSVEEGAYGYTF | TGCAGCGTTGAAGAGGGGGCCTATGGCTACACCTTC
NA | TRBJ2-3 | TRBV9 | TRBD2 | CASSGSGDTDTQYF | TGTGCCAGCAGCGGTAGCGGGGACACAGATACGCAGTATTTT
NA | TRBJ1-2 | TRBV27 | NA | CASSLIYRGRGGYTF | TGTGCCAGCAGTTTAATTTATCGGGGGCGAGGTGGCTACACCTTC
NA | TRBJ2-7 | TRBV4-1 | NA | CASSQTQGYEQYF | TGCGCCAGCAGCCAGACACAGGGCTACGAGCAGTACTTC
NA | TRBJ1-1 | TRBV30 | TRBD1 | CACRQGARAFF | TGTGCCTGTAGACAGGGGGCGAGGGCTTTCTTT
few | TRBJ2-1 | TRBV2 | TRBD2 | CASSMTSGGLTNEQFF | TGTGCCAGCAGTATGACTAGCGGGGGCCTTACAAATGAGCAGTTCTTC
NA | TRBJ2-4 | TRBV28 | NA | CASSLEVGVAKNIQYF | TGTGCCAGCAGTTTAGAGGTTGGGGTAGCCAAAAACATTCAGTACTTC
NA | TRBJ2-2 | TRBV29-1 | NA | CSVVRVGGELFF | TGCAGCGTCGTAAGAGTTGGCGGGGAGCTGTTTTTT
NA | TRBJ1-4 | TRBV2 | NA | CASSEIYVDEKLFF | TGTGCCAGCAGTGAAATATACGTAGATGAAAAACTGTTTTTT
NA | TRBJ2-1 | TRBV2 | NA | CASSDNEQFF | TGTGCCAGCAGTGATAATGAGCAGTTCTTC